The next 11 T cell receptor beta chains were all read from a single sample in a study of T cells after yellow fever vaccination. One entry per CDR3 protein results from TCRdb running MiXCR on the 5' RACE reads. This table holds 300,000 to 400,000 distinct CDR3 sequences, about 12% found once. The source material was CD4+ T cells sorted from PBMCs, sampled 15 days after the yellow fever booster vaccination. These receptors originate from a young man who received the YFV17D yellow fever vaccine.

This clonotype was seen a few times. V and J are TRBV10-2 and TRBJ1-6; 7 positions agree with TRBD1. The CDR3 consists of 14 residues. Germline CDR1 reads WSHSY; CDR2 reads SAAADI. V was pared by 5 bases and J by 5 bases, with 3 bases of the junction left unmatched. The CDR3 loop reads CASSRTGDNSPLHF. CDR3 DNA: TGCGCCAGCAGTCGAACAGGGGATAATTCACCCCTCCACTTT.

The chain links TRBV7-2 to TRBJ2-1, with TRBD2 identical over 11 bases. CDR3 size: 14 residues. The V and J ends lost 3 bases and 10 bases, in that order; junction bases with no gene match: 5. Germline V gene lookup returns CDR1 SGHTA and CDR2 FQGNSA. CDR3 protein: CASSFGASGGEQFF. The CDR3 DNA is TGTGCCAGCAGCTTTGGGGCTAGCGGGGGGGAGCAGTTCTTC. The variable domain in full, with the rest retrieved from reference TRBV7-2 and TRBJ2-1, is GAGVSQSPSNKVTEKGKDVELRCDPISGHTALYWYRQSLGQGLEFLIYFQGNSAPDKSGLPSDRFSAERTGGSVSTLTIQRTQQEDSAVYLCASSFGASGGEQFFGPGTRLTVL.

V and J are TRBV29-1 and TRBJ2-7; unclear D gene. V was trimmed by 5 bases and J by 2 bases, leaving 10 bases between them. Germline V CDR1 and CDR2: SQVTM, ANQGSEA. This CDR3 is built from 12 residues. Here the CDR3 DNA reads TGCAGCGTTCTAGATCACGCCTACGAGCAGTACTTC. Residues: CSVLDHAYEQYF.

V gene TRBV20-1 combines with J gene TRBJ2-4, with TRBD1 matching 7 bases. The CDR3 consists of 14 residues. The V segment lost 3 bases and the J segment 5 bases; nucleotides outside the gene matches: 7. Germline V CDR1 and CDR2: DFQATT, SNEGSKA (reference sequence). The chain's CDR3 is CSASYRGRQNIQYF. The DNA for the CDR3 is TGCAGTGCTAGCTACAGGGGAAGGCAAAACATTCAGTACTTC.

This clonotype occurred a few times. This chain uses TRBV10-2 with TRBJ1-1; no clear D gene. Trimming took 7 bases from V and 1 from J, leaving 13 bases between them. The CDR3 has 14 amino acids. The germline V gene has CDR1 WSHSY and CDR2 SAAADI. The CDR3 loop reads CASTATARNTEAFF. Here the CDR3 DNA reads TGCGCCAGCACTGCTACGGCGAGGAACACTGAAGCTTTCTTT.

This clonotype has just a few counts. The chain carries TRBV5-1 and TRBJ2-5; D perhaps matches TRBD2 (7 bases). Germline V lookup: CDR1 SGHRS, CDR2 YFSETQ. Trimming pared 1 base from V and 4 bases from J, leaving 14 bases between. The CDR3 covers 15 residues. The CDR3 region has the DNA TGCGCCAGCAGCTTGACCCGGGGGGCCGGAGAGACCCAGTACTTC. Protein: CASSLTRGAGETQYF.

The chain joins TRBV10-3 to TRBJ2-3; the D is unclear. Germline CDR1 reads ENHRY; CDR2 reads SYGVKD. CDR3 length equals 13 residues. V was trimmed by 1 base and J by 2 bases, leaving 4 bases between them. CDR3: CAISELNTDTQYF. CDR3 coding DNA: TGTGCCATCAGTGAGTTAAACACAGATACGCAGTATTTT.

The gene calls are TRBV20-1 and TRBJ1-1, with a possible D match to TRBD1 (6 bases). The CDR3 has 15 amino acids. The germline V gene encodes CDR1 DFQATT and CDR2 SNEGSKA (reference sequence). V gave up 1 base and J gave up 0 bases, with 12 bases separating them. The CDR3 protein is CSARVTGHMNTEAFF. CDR3 sequence (DNA): TGCAGTGCTAGAGTTACGGGACACATGAACACTGAAGCTTTCTTT.

The rearrangement joins TRBV20-1 to TRBJ2-1; 7 nucleotides align to TRBD2. Germline lookup yields CDR1 DFQATT and CDR2 SNEGSKA (reference sequence). Losses at the gene ends were 6 bases for V and 8 bases for J; bases not matched to a gene: 16. There are 15 residues in the CDR3. The CDR3 loop is CSALPGGGWSDEQFF. CDR3 sequence (DNA): TGCAGTGCCCTACCGGGGGGAGGATGGAGCGATGAGCAGTTCTTC.

This clonotype appeared a few times. The chain has TRBV24-1 and TRBJ2-1, with a tentative D call TRBD2 (7 bases). The CDR3 spans 16 residues. The germline V gene has CDR1 KGHDR and CDR2 SFDVKD. V lost 0 bases to trimming and J lost 7 bases, with 15 bases between them. For the CDR3, the DNA is TGTGCCACCAGTGATTTGGGGGGGGGGGCCCGTAATGAGCAGTTCTTC. Translation gives CATSDLGGGARNEQFF.

This clonotype turned up a few times. J is TRBJ2-3 and V is TRBV4-3, with D hard to call. Trimming removed 1 base from V and 0 bases from J, with 5 bases in between. The CDR3 is 14 amino acids. Germline-derived CDR1 and CDR2 are LGHNA and YSLEER. The CDR3 DNA follows: TGCGCCAGCAGCCAAGTGGGTAGCACAGATACGCAGTATTTT. Translating it yields CASSQVGSTDTQYF.